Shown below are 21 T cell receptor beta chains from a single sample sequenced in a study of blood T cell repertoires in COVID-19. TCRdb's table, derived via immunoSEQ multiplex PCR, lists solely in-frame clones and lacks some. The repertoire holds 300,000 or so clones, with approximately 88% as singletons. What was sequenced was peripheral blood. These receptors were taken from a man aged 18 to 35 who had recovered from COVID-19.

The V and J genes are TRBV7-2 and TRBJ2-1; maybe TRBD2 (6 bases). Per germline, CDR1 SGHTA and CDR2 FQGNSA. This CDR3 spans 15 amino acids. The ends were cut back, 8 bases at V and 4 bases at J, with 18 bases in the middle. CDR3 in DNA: TGTGCCAGCGGAGAATGGGTAGCGGATTACAATGAGCAGTTCTTC. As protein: CASGEWVADYNEQFF.

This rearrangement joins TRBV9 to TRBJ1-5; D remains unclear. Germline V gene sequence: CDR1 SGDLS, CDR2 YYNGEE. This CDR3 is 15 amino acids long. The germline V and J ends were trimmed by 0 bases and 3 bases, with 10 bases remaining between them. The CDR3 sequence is CASSVDGRFNQPQHF. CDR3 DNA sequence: TGTGCCAGCAGCGTAGATGGTAGATTCAATCAGCCCCAGCATTTT. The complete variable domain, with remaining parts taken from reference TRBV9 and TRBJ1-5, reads DSGVTQTPKHLITATGQRVTLRCSPRSGDLSVYWYQQSLDQGLQFLIQYYNGEERAKGNILERFSAQQFPDLHSELNLSSLELGDSALYFCASSVDGRFNQPQHFGDGTRLSIL.

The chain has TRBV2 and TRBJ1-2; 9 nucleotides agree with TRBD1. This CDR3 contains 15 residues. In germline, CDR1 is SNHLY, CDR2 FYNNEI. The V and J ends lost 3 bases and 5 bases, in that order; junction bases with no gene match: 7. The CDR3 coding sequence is TGTGCCAGCAGTGATTTTGGACAGGGGCGGTATGGCTACACCTTC. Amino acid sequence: CASSDFGQGRYGYTF.

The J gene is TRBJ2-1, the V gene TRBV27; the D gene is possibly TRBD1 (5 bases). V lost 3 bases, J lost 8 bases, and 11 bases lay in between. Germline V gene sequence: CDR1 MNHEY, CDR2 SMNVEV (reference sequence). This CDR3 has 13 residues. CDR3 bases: TGTGCCAGCAGTTTCCAGGGTTTGGATGAGCAGTTCTTC. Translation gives CASSFQGLDEQFF.

The DNA of the CDR3 is TGTGCCACCAGTGGAGTTCCTTACACTGAAGCTTTCTTT. It specifies CATSGVPYTEAFF. The V and J genes are TRBV24-1 and TRBJ1-1; D remains ambiguous. CDR1 is KGHDR, CDR2 SFDVKD, per germline. CDR3 length equals 13 residues. V lost 5 bases, J lost 3 bases, and 9 bases lay in between.

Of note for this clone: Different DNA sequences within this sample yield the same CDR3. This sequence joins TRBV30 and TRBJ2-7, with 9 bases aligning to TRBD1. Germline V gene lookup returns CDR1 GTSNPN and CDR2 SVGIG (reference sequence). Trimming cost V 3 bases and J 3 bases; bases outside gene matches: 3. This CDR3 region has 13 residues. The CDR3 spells CAWSLTGGYEQYF. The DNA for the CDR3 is TGTGCCTGGAGCCTGACAGGGGGCTACGAGCAGTACTTC.

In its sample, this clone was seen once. The DNA of the CDR3 is TGTGCCAGCAGTTTAGCGGGAGACTTGGATACGCAGTATTTT. Translated, it gives CASSLAGDLDTQYF. The chain carries TRBV28 and TRBJ2-3; 7 bases align to TRBD2. The germline V gene has CDR1 MDHEN and CDR2 SYDVKM. J was trimmed by 6 bases and V by 2 bases; bases with no gene match: 5. This CDR3 is 14 amino acids long.

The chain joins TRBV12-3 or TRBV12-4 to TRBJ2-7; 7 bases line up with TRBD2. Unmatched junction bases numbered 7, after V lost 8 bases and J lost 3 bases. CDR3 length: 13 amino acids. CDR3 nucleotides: TGTGCCAGCCGAGAGGGAGGGATCTACGAGCAGTACTTC. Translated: CASREGGIYEQYF.

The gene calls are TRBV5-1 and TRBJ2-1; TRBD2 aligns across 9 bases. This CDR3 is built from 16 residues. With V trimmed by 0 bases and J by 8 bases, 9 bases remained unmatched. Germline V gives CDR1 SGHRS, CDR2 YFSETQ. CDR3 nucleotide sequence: TGCGCCAGCAGCTTGGAGCCCGCGGGAGGGGGGGATGAGCAGTTCTTC. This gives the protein CASSLEPAGGGDEQFF. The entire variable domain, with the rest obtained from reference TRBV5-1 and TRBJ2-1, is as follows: KAGVTQTPRYLIKTRGQQVTLSCSPISGHRSVSWYQQTPGQGLQFLFEYFSETQRNKGNFPGRFSGRQFSNSRSEMNVSTLELGDSALYLCASSLEPAGGGDEQFFGPGTRLTVL.

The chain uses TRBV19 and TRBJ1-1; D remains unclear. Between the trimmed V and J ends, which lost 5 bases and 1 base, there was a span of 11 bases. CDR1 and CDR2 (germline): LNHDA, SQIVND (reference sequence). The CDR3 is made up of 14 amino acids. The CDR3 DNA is TGTGCCAGTAGTCCGGGGAGGACGAACACTGAAGCTTTCTTT. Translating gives CASSPGRTNTEAFF. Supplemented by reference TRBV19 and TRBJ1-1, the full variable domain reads DGGITQSPKYLFRKEGQNVTLSCEQNLNHDAMYWYRQDPGQGLRLIYYSQIVNDFQKGDIAEGYSVSREKKESFPLTVTSAQKNPTAFYLCASSPGRTNTEAFFGQGTRLTVV.

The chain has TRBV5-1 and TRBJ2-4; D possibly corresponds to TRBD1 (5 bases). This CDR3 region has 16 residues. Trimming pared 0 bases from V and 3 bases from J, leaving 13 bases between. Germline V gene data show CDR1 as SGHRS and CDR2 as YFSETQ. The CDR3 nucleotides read TGCGCCAGCAGCTTGGCCCTGACAGCTAGCAAAAACATTCAGTACTTC. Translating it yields CASSLALTASKNIQYF.

CDR3 DNA sequence: TGTGCCACCACGTCCGGGACACTATATGGCTACACCTTC. Translation gives CATTSGTLYGYTF. The V gene is TRBV10-3, the J gene TRBJ1-2, with a possible D match to TRBD1 (6 bases). The CDR3 runs 13 residues. Germline CDR1 ENHRY, CDR2 SYGVKD. V was trimmed by 10 bases and J by 5 bases, leaving 17 bases between them.

This CDR3 reads CANQEMGGAKNIQYF. CDR3 bases: TGTGCCAACCAGGAAATGGGGGGGGCCAAAAACATTCAGTACTTC. This rearrangement joins TRBV21-1 to TRBJ2-4; the table names TRBD2, a call not compared with the DNA. TRBV21-1 is a pseudogene. The CDR3 totals 15 residues.

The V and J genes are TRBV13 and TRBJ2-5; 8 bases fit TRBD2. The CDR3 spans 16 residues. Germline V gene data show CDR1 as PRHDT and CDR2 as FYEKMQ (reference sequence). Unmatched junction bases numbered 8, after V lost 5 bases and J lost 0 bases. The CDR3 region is CASSTKTSANQETQYF. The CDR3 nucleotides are TGTGCCAGCAGCACGAAGACTAGCGCGAACCAAGAGACCCAGTACTTC.

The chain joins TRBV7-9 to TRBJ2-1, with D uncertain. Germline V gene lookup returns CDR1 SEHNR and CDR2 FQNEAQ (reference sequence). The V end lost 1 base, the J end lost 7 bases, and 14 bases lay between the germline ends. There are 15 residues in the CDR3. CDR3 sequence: CASSLVAAMGNEQFF. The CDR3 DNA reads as TGTGCCAGCAGCTTAGTCGCGGCTATGGGTAATGAGCAGTTCTTC.

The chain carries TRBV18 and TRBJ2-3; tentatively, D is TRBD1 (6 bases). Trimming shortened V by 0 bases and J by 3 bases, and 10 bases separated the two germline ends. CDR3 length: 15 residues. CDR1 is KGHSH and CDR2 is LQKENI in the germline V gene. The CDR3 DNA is TGTGCCAGCTCACCACCGGCAGGGGTAACAGATACGCAGTATTTT. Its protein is CASSPPAGVTDTQYF.

CDR3 in amino acids: CASSDGGQYYGYTF. The CDR3 DNA is TGCGCCAGCAGTGACGGGGGACAGTACTATGGCTACACCTTC. The gene calls are TRBV10-1 and TRBJ1-2, with 7 bases that match TRBD1. J was trimmed by 3 bases and V by 3 bases; bases with no gene match: 4. CDR3 size: 14 residues. The germline gives CDR1 WNHNN, CDR2 SYGVQD (reference sequence).

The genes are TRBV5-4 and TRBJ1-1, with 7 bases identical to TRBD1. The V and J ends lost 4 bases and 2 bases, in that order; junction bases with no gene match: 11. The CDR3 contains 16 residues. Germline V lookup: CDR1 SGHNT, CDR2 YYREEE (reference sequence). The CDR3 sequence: CASSRRDSHPNTEAFF. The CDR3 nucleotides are TGTGCCAGCAGCCGGAGGGACAGCCATCCTAACACTGAAGCTTTCTTT.

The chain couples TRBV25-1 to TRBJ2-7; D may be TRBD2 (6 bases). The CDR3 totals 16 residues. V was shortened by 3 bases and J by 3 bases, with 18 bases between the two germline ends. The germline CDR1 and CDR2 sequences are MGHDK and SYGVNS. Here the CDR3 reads CASSDPARGGNYEQYF. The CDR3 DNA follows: TGTGCCAGCAGTGACCCCGCGAGGGGAGGAAACTACGAGCAGTACTTC.

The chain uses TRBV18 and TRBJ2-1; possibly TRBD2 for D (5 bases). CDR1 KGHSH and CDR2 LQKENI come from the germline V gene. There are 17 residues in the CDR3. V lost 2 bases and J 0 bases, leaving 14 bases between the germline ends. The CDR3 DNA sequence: TGTGCCAGCTCACCATTTGTGGTGGGGAGCTCCTACAATGAGCAGTTCTTC. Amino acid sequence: CASSPFVVGSSYNEQFF.

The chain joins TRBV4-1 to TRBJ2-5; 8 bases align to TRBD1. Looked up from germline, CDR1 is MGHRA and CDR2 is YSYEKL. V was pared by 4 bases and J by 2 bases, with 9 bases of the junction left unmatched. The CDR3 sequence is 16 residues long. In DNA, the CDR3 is TGCGCCAGCAGCCTTCCCCAAGGACAGGGACAAGAGACCCAGTACTTC. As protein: CASSLPQGQGQETQYF.